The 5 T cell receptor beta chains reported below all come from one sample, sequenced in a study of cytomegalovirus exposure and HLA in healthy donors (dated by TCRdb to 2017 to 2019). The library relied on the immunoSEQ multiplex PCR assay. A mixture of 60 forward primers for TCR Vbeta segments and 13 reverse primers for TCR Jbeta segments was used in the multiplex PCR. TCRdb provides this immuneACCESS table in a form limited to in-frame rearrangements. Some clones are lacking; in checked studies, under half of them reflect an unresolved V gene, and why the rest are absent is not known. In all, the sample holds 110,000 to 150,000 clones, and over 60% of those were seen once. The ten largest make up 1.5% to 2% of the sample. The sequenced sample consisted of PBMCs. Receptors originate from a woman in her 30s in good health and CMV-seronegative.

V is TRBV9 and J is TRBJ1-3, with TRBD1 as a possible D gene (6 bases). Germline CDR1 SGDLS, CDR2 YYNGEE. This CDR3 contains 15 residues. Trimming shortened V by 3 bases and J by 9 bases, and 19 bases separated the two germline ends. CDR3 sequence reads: CASSALGGPEGTIYF. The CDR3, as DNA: TGTGCCAGCAGCGCGCTAGGGGGACCCGAAGGCACCATATATTTT.

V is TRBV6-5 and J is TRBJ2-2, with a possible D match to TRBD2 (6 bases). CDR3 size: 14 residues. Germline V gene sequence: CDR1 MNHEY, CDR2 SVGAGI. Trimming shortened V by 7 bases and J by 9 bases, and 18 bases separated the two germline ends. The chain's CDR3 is CASTLDGGTRELFF. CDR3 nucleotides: TGTGCCAGCACGCTGGATGGAGGGACCCGGGAGCTGTTTTTT.

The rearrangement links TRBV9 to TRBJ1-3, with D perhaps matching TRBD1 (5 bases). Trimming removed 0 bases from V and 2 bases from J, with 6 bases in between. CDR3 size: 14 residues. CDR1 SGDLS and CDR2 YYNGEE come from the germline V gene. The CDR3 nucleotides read TGTGCCAGCAGCGTAGACAGGCCTGGAAACACCATATATTTT. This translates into CASSVDRPGNTIYF. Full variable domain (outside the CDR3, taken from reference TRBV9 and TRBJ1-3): DSGVTQTPKHLITATGQRVTLRCSPRSGDLSVYWYQQSLDQGLQFLIQYYNGEERAKGNILERFSAQQFPDLHSELNLSSLELGDSALYFCASSVDRPGNTIYFGEGSWLTVV.

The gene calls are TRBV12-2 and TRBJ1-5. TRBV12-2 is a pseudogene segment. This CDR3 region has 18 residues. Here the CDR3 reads CASRLIGPAGRSNQPQHF. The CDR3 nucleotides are TGTGCAAGTCGCTTAATCGGGCCGGCAGGGAGGAGCAATCAGCCCCAGCATTTT.

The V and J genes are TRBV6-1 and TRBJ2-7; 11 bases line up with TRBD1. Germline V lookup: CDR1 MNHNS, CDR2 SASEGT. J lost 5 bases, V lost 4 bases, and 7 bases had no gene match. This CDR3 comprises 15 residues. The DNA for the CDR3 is TGTGCCAGCAGTGGCCTGGGACAGGGGGAAAACGAGCAGTACTTC. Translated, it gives CASSGLGQGENEQYF.